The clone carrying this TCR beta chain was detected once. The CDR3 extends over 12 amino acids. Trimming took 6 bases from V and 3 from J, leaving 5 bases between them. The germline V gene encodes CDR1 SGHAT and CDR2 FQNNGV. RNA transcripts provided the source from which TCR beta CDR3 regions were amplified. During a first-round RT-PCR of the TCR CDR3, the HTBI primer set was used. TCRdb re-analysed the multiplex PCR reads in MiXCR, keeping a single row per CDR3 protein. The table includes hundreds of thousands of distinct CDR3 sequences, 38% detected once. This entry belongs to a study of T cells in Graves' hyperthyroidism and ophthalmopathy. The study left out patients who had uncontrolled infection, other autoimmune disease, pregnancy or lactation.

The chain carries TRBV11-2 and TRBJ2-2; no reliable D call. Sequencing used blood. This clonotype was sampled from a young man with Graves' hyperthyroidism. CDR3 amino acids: CASREDTGELFF. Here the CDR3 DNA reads TGTGCCAGCAGGGAAGACACCGGGGAGCTGTTTTTT.